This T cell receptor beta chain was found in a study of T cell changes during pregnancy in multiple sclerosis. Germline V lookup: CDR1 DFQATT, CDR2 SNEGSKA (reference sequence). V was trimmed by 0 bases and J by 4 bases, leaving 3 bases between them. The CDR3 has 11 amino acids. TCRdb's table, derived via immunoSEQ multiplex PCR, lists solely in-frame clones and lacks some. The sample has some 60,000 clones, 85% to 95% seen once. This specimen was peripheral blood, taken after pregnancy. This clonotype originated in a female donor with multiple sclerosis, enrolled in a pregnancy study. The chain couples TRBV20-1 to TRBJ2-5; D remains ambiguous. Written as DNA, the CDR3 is TGCAGTGCTAGAGAGGCAGAGACCCAGTACTTC. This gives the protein CSAREAETQYF.